This entry is about one TCR beta chain. This sample stems from a study of blood T cell repertoires in COVID-19. Germline V gives CDR1 SEHNR, CDR2 FQNEAQ (reference sequence). The CDR3 runs to 13 residues. The V end was cut by 5 bases, the J end by 7 bases, with 15 bases between. Data came from immunoSEQ multiplex PCR; TCRdb stores just in-frame clones and leaves some out. The table includes tens of thousands of clones, around 89% detected once. The chain links TRBV7-9 to TRBJ2-7; D is possibly TRBD2 (6 bases). The TCR comes from a woman in her sixties with acute or convalescent COVID-19. The sequenced sample consisted of peripheral blood. The CDR3 bases are TGTGCCAGCAGCATACCTGGGGGGTGGGAGCAGTACGTC. This sequence encodes CASSIPGGWEQYV.